The rows below give T cell receptor beta chains drawn from one sample of a study of cytomegalovirus exposure and HLA in healthy donors. Clones were read by immunoSEQ multiplex PCR, and TCRdb kept only the in-frame ones, dropping some. Of 150,000 to 200,000 clones in the sample, approximately 82% were seen once. Sequences were obtained from PBMCs. Receptor source: a woman between 40 and 50 years old in good health and CMV-seropositive. CDR3s leave out the opening cysteine and the closing phenylalanine or tryptophan. Each record gives: clone size, J gene, V gene, CDR3 protein. Rows give clone size only sometimes, using once, few, many, or a class for an expanded clone.

clone_size: few
j_call: TRBJ2-1
v_call: TRBV19
cdr3_aa: ASSIVVGEQF

clone_size: .
j_call: TRBJ1-2
v_call: TRBV28
cdr3_aa: ASSSPRRRNGYGYT

clone_size: .
j_call: TRBJ2-5
v_call: TRBV21-1
cdr3_aa: ASRTTGPLKNRLKETQY

clone_size: .
j_call: TRBJ2-3
v_call: TRBV6-1
cdr3_aa: ASHTSGRASDTQY

clone_size: .
j_call: TRBJ1-4
v_call: TRBV4-1
cdr3_aa: ASSQGGRGTTNEKLF

clone_size: .
j_call: TRBJ2-6
v_call: TRBV7-2
cdr3_aa: ASSFQGTGANVLT

clone_size: few
j_call: TRBJ1-1
v_call: TRBV7-2
cdr3_aa: ASSSRDRDPAF

clone_size: .
j_call: TRBJ2-3
v_call: TRBV28
cdr3_aa: ASSLAGAGEFTDTQY

clone_size: .
j_call: TRBJ2-5
v_call: TRBV11-2
cdr3_aa: ASSPPSGQETQY

clone_size: .
j_call: TRBJ2-2
v_call: TRBV5-4
cdr3_aa: ASSFLAGGPGGELF

clone_size: .
j_call: TRBJ2-1
v_call: TRBV27
cdr3_aa: ASSLYNEQF

clone_size: .
j_call: TRBJ2-2
v_call: TRBV28
cdr3_aa: ASSPDRTGANTGELF

clone_size: .
j_call: TRBJ2-3
v_call: TRBV20-1
cdr3_aa: SAMGLAGVY

clone_size: .
j_call: TRBJ2-1
v_call: TRBV18
cdr3_aa: ASSPAGRYNEQF

clone_size: .
j_call: TRBJ1-1
v_call: TRBV18
cdr3_aa: ASSPRAGRDTEAF

clone_size: .
j_call: TRBJ2-7
v_call: TRBV6-6
cdr3_aa: ATHRLADVYEQY

clone_size: .
j_call: TRBJ1-4
v_call: TRBV2
cdr3_aa: ASSELVRGEKLF

clone_size: .
j_call: TRBJ1-2
v_call: TRBV6-4
cdr3_aa: ASSEAVGGIPRGYT

clone_size: .
j_call: TRBJ2-1
v_call: TRBV10-1
cdr3_aa: ASSPGLAGSNEQF

clone_size: .
j_call: TRBJ2-5
v_call: TRBV7-9
cdr3_aa: ASSLGTGKETQY

clone_size: .
j_call: TRBJ2-1
v_call: TRBV27
cdr3_aa: ASSLGTAPNEQF

clone_size: .
j_call: TRBJ1-6
v_call: TRBV9
cdr3_aa: ASSVKDSGRIPLH

clone_size: .
j_call: TRBJ2-5
v_call: TRBV30
cdr3_aa: AWTFTGVGETQY

clone_size: .
j_call: TRBJ2-5
v_call: TRBV2
cdr3_aa: ASSEHNQETQY

clone_size: .
j_call: TRBJ2-1
v_call: TRBV4-1
cdr3_aa: ASSQGGSGYNEQF

clone_size: .
j_call: TRBJ2-3
v_call: TRBV29-1
cdr3_aa: SVEEGGANTQY

clone_size: few
j_call: TRBJ2-7
v_call: TRBV6-1
cdr3_aa: ASSNGQPGSYEQY

clone_size: .
j_call: TRBJ1-1
v_call: TRBV5-1
cdr3_aa: ASRTGPPQNTEAF

clone_size: few
j_call: TRBJ1-2
v_call: TRBV4-3
cdr3_aa: ASSQELGTGVYGYT

clone_size: .
j_call: TRBJ1-2
v_call: TRBV28
cdr3_aa: ASSPDSYGYT

clone_size: .
j_call: TRBJ1-2
v_call: TRBV7-9
cdr3_aa: ASSSLTGNYGYT